This TCR beta chain was documented in a study of CXCR3-negative and CXCR3-positive naive CD8 T cells. Study details: Roughly 130 million TRB reads were obtained in total, which works out to about 1.5 +/- 0.3 million per library.

Study outcomes and limitations: Against CXCR3-negative naive cells, CXCR3-positive naive cells showed more hydrophobic TRB CDR3s. Unlike memory cells, which differed, naive CXCR3-negative and CXCR3-positive cells had similar TRBV-TRBJ usage. Diversity was high in both naive subsets and much lower in memory cells.

The germline V gene has CDR1 LNHNV and CDR2 YYDKDF (reference sequence). The CDR3 length is 12 residues. CD45RO-CCR7+CD27+CD95- characterized naive CD8+ T cells. Worth noting for this clonotype: The antigen is not known.

Through 5' RACE with UMI labels, the TRB cDNA libraries were prepared. TCRdb derives one entry per CDR3 protein from the 5' RACE reads, leaving out DNA. This sample carries roughly 120,000 distinct CDR3 sequences, with approximately 0.54% going to the ten biggest clones. The J gene is TRBJ2-3, the V gene TRBV15. This receptor was identified in a human donor in good health. Some clones in this sample may be carry-over from other donors' samples. Specimen: naive CXCR3+ CD8+ T cells from blood. Regarding subset: CD45RO-CCR7+CD27+CD95- naive CD8+ T cells expressing CXCR3 (TNR3+). CDR3 amino acids: CATSQPSDTQYF.